The T cell receptor beta chain described here comes from a study of spatial heterogeneity in lung cancer. As for the study in general: Researchers sequenced follow-up PBMC samples if they had them, and these came a median of roughly two years after resection. The average appearance count of each unique TCR and UMI combination in raw reads was more than nine. Study-wide points: Ubiquitous expanded tumor TCRs showed up in blood more at resection than follow-up.

The CDR3 loop spans 13 amino acids. With 2 bases removed from V and 8 bases from J, the gap between germline ends came to 12 bases. Every individual TCR cDNA molecule carried its own unique molecular identifier, which allowed correction of PCR and sequencing errors. TCRdb reanalysed the 5' RACE reads using MiXCR and keeps one entry per CDR3 protein. Of around 120,000 distinct CDR3 sequences listed, 12% were seen once; the top ten hold around a sixth. Noted time point: blood at routine non-recurrence follow-up after resection. Sequencing of whole RNA from tumor, nontumor lung or frozen PBMC involved no sorting. This clonotype was seen at least ten times. The antigen is unknown.

The chain links TRBV12-3 or TRBV12-4 to TRBJ1-1; TRBD1 is a possible D gene (6 bases). The specimen comprised PBMCs, sampled at follow-up. This receptor was taken from a male donor with early-stage non-small cell lung cancer. CDR3 nucleotide sequence: TGTGCCAGCAGTTTATTGGGGGCAGCGGAAGCTTTCTTT. It encodes CASSLLGAAEAFF.